The 27 T cell receptor beta chains listed next were all sequenced from one sample in a study of T cells expressing NK-cell markers. TCRdb reprocessed the 5' RACE reads and keeps a single row for each CDR3 protein, giving no DNA. Here the sample table reports under 200,000 distinct CDR3 sequences. Sequenced: blood T cells: a sorted CD56 or NKG2C T cell subset, CD4+ or CD8+ T cells, or bulk PBMC T cells (not recorded which). These receptors were obtained from a woman aged 18 to 75 in good health.

The chain joins TRBV28 to TRBJ2-3; TCRdb returns TRBD2, unconfirmable since there is no DNA. Germline-derived CDR1 and CDR2 are MDHEN and SYDVKM. The CDR3 is 16 amino acids. CDR3 amino acids: CASSPWGGRGTDTQYF. The full variable domain, rest sourced from reference TRBV28 and TRBJ2-3, is DVKVTQSSRYLVKRTGEKVFLECVQDMDHENMFWYRQDPGLGLRLIYFSYDVKMKEKGDIPEGYSVSREKKERFSLILESASTNQTSMYLCASSPWGGRGTDTQYFGPGTRLTVL.

The chain is built from TRBV5-1 and TRBJ1-5; without DNA, the TCRdb call of TRBD1 cannot be checked. This CDR3 comprises 14 residues. Per the germline V gene, CDR1 is SGHRS and CDR2 is YFSETQ. Here the CDR3 reads CASSQGGPWQPQHF. Full variable domain (remainder filled in from reference TRBV5-1 and TRBJ1-5): KAGVTQTPRYLIKTRGQQVTLSCSPISGHRSVSWYQQTPGQGLQFLFEYFSETQRNKGNFPGRFSGRQFSNSRSEMNVSTLELGDSALYLCASSQGGPWQPQHFGDGTRLSIL.

The genes are TRBV15 and TRBJ1-5; TCRdb names TRBD1, which stays unverified in the absence of DNA. Germline V gene lookup returns CDR1 LNHNV and CDR2 YYDKDF (reference sequence). The CDR3 sequence is 17 residues long. CDR3 sequence: CATSRDREGAPDQPQHF.

This CDR3 is CASSLDRGTYSYNEQFF. The chain has TRBV5-1 and TRBJ2-1; lacking DNA, the TRBD1 call made by TCRdb goes unchecked. From germline, CDR1 is SGHRS and CDR2 YFSETQ. The CDR3 consists of 17 residues.

The chain combines TRBV5-1 with TRBJ1-5. CDR1 and CDR2 from the germline V gene are SGHRS and YFSETQ. This CDR3 is 14 amino acids long. The CDR3 protein is CASSLDPSNQPQHF.

The CDR3 sequence is CASSFGGNEQFF. This sequence joins TRBV12-3 or TRBV12-4 and TRBJ2-1. This CDR3 contains 12 residues.

The chain uses TRBV7-8 and TRBJ2-3. This CDR3 has 13 amino acids. The germline gives CDR1 SGHVS, CDR2 FQNEAQ. The CDR3 loop is CASSFRGGDTQYF.

The V call is TRBV5-1, the J call TRBJ1-2; TCRdb's D call, TRBD1, is unchecked because there is no DNA. The CDR3 length is 13 residues. Germline lookup yields CDR1 SGHRS and CDR2 YFSETQ. CDR3: CASSLPGSYGYTF.

The chain employs TRBV9 and TRBJ2-3; TCRdb gives TRBD2 as the D gene, but with no DNA this cannot be confirmed. Germline V CDR1 and CDR2: SGDLS, YYNGEE. There are 16 residues in the CDR3. CDR3 region: CASSSRLASSTDTQYF. The full variable domain, with the rest looked up from reference TRBV9 and TRBJ2-3, is DSGVTQTPKHLITATGQRVTLRCSPRSGDLSVYWYQQSLDQGLQFLIQYYNGEERAKGNILERFSAQQFPDLHSELNLSSLELGDSALYFCASSSRLASSTDTQYFGPGTRLTVL.

The chain employs TRBV5-1 and TRBJ1-6. Germline V gene data show CDR1 as SGHRS and CDR2 as YFSETQ. The CDR3 runs to 15 residues. The CDR3: CASSLVSAYNSPLHF.

The chain has TRBV28 and TRBJ1-1; TCRdb lists TRBD1, though no DNA is available to test this call. Germline CDR1 reads MDHEN; CDR2 reads SYDVKM. The CDR3 runs to 14 residues. The CDR3 loop reads CASKKQGRNTEAFF. Based on the CDR3 plus reference TRBV28 and TRBJ1-1, the full variable domain is DVKVTQSSRYLVKRTGEKVFLECVQDMDHENMFWYRQDPGLGLRLIYFSYDVKMKEKGDIPEGYSVSREKKERFSLILESASTNQTSMYLCASKKQGRNTEAFFGQGTRLTVV.

The chain combines TRBV29-1 with TRBJ1-2; TCRdb returns TRBD1, unconfirmable since there is no DNA. CDR1 and CDR2 (germline): SQVTM, ANQGSEA. The CDR3 loop spans 11 amino acids. The CDR3 is CSVVQGNGYTF.

The gene calls are TRBV12-3 or TRBV12-4 and TRBJ2-5. This CDR3 has 14 amino acids. Here the CDR3 reads CASSPAGMTETQYF.

The rearrangement uses TRBV12-3 or TRBV12-4 and TRBJ1-1. The length of the CDR3 is 13 residues. The CDR3 here is CASSSYGRAEAFF.

V gene TRBV2 combines with J gene TRBJ2-2; checking the TCRdb D call of TRBD1 is not possible without DNA. The germline V gene encodes CDR1 SNHLY and CDR2 FYNNEI. This CDR3 is 14 amino acids long. CDR3 residues: CARKDRGGTGELFF. The variable domain in full, completed from reference TRBV2 and TRBJ2-2, reads EPEVTQTPSHQVTQMGQEVILRCVPISNHLYFYWYRQILGQKVEFLVSFYNNEISEKSEIFDDQFSVERPDGSNFTLKIRSTKLEDSAMYFCARKDRGGTGELFFGEGSRLTVL.

This chain joins TRBV12-3 or TRBV12-4 and TRBJ2-7; without DNA, the TCRdb call of TRBD1 cannot be checked. The CDR3 length is 14 residues. CDR3 sequence: CASSPLRKSYEQYF.

The chain links TRBV2 to TRBJ2-1; checking the TCRdb D call of TRBD2 is not possible without DNA. Per germline, CDR1 SNHLY and CDR2 FYNNEI. The CDR3 is made up of 16 amino acids. The CDR3 region is CASSEPRTRTYNEQFF.

This chain uses TRBV5-5 with TRBJ2-2; TCRdb's assignment of TRBD1 cannot be checked, as there is no DNA. Germline CDR1 SGHKS, CDR2 YYEKEE (reference sequence). The CDR3 contains 15 residues. CDR3 in amino acids: CASSWGQAVPGELFF.

The rearrangement joins TRBV20-1 to TRBJ2-7. CDR1 DFQATT and CDR2 SNEGSKA come from the germline V gene (reference sequence). The CDR3 is 15 residues long. The CDR3 sequence: CSARENLDSSYEQYF.

The V gene is TRBV20-1, the J gene TRBJ2-1; the TCRdb D gene call, TRBD2, has no DNA to confirm it. Germline V gives CDR1 DFQATT, CDR2 SNEGSKA (reference sequence). The CDR3 is 17 residues long. The CDR3 reads CSANSRGGTIGRNEQFF.

V gene TRBV20-1 combines with J gene TRBJ1-2. The CDR3 runs to 13 residues. Germline values: CDR1 DFQATT, CDR2 SNEGSKA (reference sequence). The chain's CDR3 is CSARDDLNYGYTF.

The chain combines TRBV7-8 with TRBJ2-2; TCRdb names TRBD1, which stays unverified in the absence of DNA. CDR1 and CDR2 from the germline V gene are SGHVS and FQNEAQ. The CDR3 is 14 amino acids. The CDR3 sequence: CASSTGQSTGELFF.

V is TRBV28 and J is TRBJ2-7; the D call of TRBD1 rests on TCRdb alone, since no DNA is present to check it. Looked up from germline, CDR1 is MDHEN and CDR2 is SYDVKM. The CDR3 is 15 residues long. This CDR3 is CASSFTNRGIYEQYF.

J is TRBJ2-7 and V is TRBV29-1. Germline lookup yields CDR1 SQVTM and CDR2 ANQGSEA. The CDR3 contains 11 residues. Here the CDR3 reads CSVSNTYEQYF.

This chain uses TRBV11-2 with TRBJ2-3. There are 15 residues in the CDR3. Per germline, CDR1 SGHAT and CDR2 FQNNGV. The CDR3 reads CASSFGLASADTQYF.

This chain uses TRBV12-3 or TRBV12-4 with TRBJ1-1; checking the TCRdb D call of TRBD1 is not possible without DNA. The CDR3 contains 14 residues. The CDR3 protein is CASSLWGADTEAFF.

The chain couples TRBV5-1 to TRBJ2-2; without DNA, the TCRdb call of TRBD1 cannot be checked. The germline V gene encodes CDR1 SGHRS and CDR2 YFSETQ. The CDR3 runs 17 residues. CDR3 residues: CASSLGTTGQNTGELFF.